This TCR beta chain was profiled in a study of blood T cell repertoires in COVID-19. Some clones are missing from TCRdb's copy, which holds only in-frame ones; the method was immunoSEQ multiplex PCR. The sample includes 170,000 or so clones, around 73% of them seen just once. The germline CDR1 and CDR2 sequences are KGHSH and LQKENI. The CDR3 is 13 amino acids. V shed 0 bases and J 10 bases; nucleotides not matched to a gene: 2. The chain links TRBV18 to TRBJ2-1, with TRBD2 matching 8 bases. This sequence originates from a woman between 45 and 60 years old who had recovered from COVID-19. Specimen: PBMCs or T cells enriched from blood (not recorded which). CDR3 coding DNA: TGTGCCAGCTCACCACCAACTAGCGGCGAGCAGTTCTTC. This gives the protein CASSPPTSGEQFF.